This TCR beta chain was found in a study of immune cell composition in non-small cell lung cancer. On this clone: Its target is not known.

Findings and caveats of the study: Overall clonality, unlike maximal tumour-associated clone frequency, did not predict TIL reactivity.

Only in-frame clones appear in the TCRdb table, and some are missing; sequencing was by immunoSEQ multiplex PCR. The sample has some 5,100 clones; 88% are singletons. CDR3 size: 16 residues. The germline V gene has CDR1 MNHNS and CDR2 SASEGT. Between the trimmed V and J ends, which lost 1 base and 0 bases, there was a span of 13 bases. Normal lung was taken at the farthest possible site, at least 3 cm from tumour. Genomic DNA came from frozen unsorted single-cell suspensions. The rearrangement uses TRBV6-1 and TRBJ2-7; D may be TRBD2 (7 bases). Sequences were obtained from non-adjacent lung tissue. The receptor comes from a human donor with non-small cell lung cancer. Some clones in this sample may be carry-over from other donors' samples. CDR3 bases: TGTGCCAGCAGTGAAGAGGGGGGGGTCCCCTCCTACGAGCAGTACTTC. It codes for CASSEEGGVPSYEQYF.